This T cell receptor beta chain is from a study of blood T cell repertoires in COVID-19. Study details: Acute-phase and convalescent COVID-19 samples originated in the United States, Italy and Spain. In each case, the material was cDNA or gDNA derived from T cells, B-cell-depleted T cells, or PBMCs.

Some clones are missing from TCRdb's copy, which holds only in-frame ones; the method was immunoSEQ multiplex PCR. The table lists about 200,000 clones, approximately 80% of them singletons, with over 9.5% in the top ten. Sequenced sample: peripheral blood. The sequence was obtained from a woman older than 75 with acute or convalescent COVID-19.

The CDR3 coding sequence is TGTGCCTGGAGTACCCGGACAGGGGGATACACAGATACGCAGTATTTT. It yields the protein CAWSTRTGGYTDTQYF. This chain joins TRBV30 and TRBJ2-3; the match to TRBD1 covers 10 bases. Unmatched junction bases numbered 7, after V lost 2 bases and J lost 2 bases. The CDR3 contains 16 residues. Germline-derived CDR1 and CDR2 are GTSNPN and SVGIG (reference sequence).